This T cell receptor beta chain was identified in a study of identical twins. Regarding the study as a whole: Within monozygotic twins, out-of-frame TCR alpha sharing was underestimated by the models. Within beta out-of-frame sequences, the excess sharing observed between twins was weaker.

TCRdb itself ran the 5' RACE reads through MiXCR, one entry per CDR3 protein. The sample lists some 660,000 distinct CDR3 sequences; around 8.6% were seen once. On this clonotype: Its antigen is not identified.

All donors were healthy, and all were Caucasian. The junction had 7 bases not matched to a gene; V was cut back by 4 bases and J by 4 bases. In germline, CDR1 is DFQATT, CDR2 SNEGSKA (reference sequence). This CDR3 is 13 amino acids long. This same sample was also taken into another study, of yellow fever vaccine responses in identical twins.

The rearrangement uses TRBV20-1 and TRBJ2-7; the match to TRBD1 covers 7 bases. The sequencing sample was made of PBMCs. This receptor was obtained from a woman aged 18-35 years in good health. CDR3 region: CSATWTGMYEQYF. For the CDR3, the DNA is TGCAGTGCTACCTGGACAGGCATGTACGAGCAGTACTTC.